This TCR beta chain comes out of a study of blood T cell repertoires in COVID-19. Across the study: The United States, Italy and Spain were the sources of the acute and convalescent COVID-19 samples. PBMCs, B-cell-depleted T cells, or T cells provided the cDNA or gDNA that made up the material.

Study processing details: Reference gene primer amplification yielded estimated nucleated cell counts. Here immunoSEQ multiplex PCR was the method, and the copy in TCRdb shows in-frame clones only, minus some. V, J and clone size derive from that table, while D and trimming were established from the DNA sequence. The sample records about 170,000 clones, 70% to 90% being singletons. The Seattle patients, enrolled during active infection, were followed longitudinally. Germline assignment: CDR1 MGHDK and CDR2 SYGVNS. The germline V and J ends were trimmed by 4 bases and 8 bases, with 20 bases remaining between them. The CDR3 runs 15 residues.

What was sequenced was peripheral blood. The receptor was derived from a woman in her sixties or seventies with COVID-19, enrolled during active disease. The chain is built from TRBV25-1 and TRBJ1-2; possibly TRBD1 for D (6 bases). The CDR3 loop is CASSVPGVFIEGYTF. The CDR3 DNA is TGTGCCAGCAGTGTCCCAGGGGTGTTTATAGAGGGCTACACCTTC.